The 30 T cell receptor beta chains below were found in one sample sequenced in a study of T cells in Graves' hyperthyroidism and ophthalmopathy (dated by TCRdb to the late 2010s). Libraries were constructed by multiplex PCR. Sequencing used an Illumina HiSeq 2000. TCR beta CDR3 regions were amplified from RNA transcripts. The first round of RT-PCR for the TCR CDR3 was performed with the HTBI primer set and the Qiagen OneStep RT-PCR kit. The raw public reads went through TCRdb reprocessing: fastp at Q25, MiXCR clone calling, in-frame beta chains kept. A single entry per CDR3 protein holds the most common genes and DNA from its merged rows. The sample has fewer than 350,000 distinct CDR3 sequences on record, 13% of them singletons. The ten largest clonotypes hold 7% to 8.5% of the sample. The sequenced sample consisted of blood. Receptors originate from a woman aged 25 to 45 with Graves' hyperthyroidism that later progressed to Graves' ophthalmopathy.

This clonotype was seen many times. This sequence joins TRBV19 and TRBJ1-2; no clear D gene. The germline CDR1 and CDR2 sequences are LNHDA and SQIVND (reference sequence). CDR3 size: 15 residues. The V end lost 1 base, the J end lost 4 bases, and 13 bases lay between the germline ends. As DNA, the CDR3 is TGTGCCAGTAGTATAGCAGGACCCAAGGGCTATGGCTACACCTTC. Protein product: CASSIAGPKGYGYTF.

V and J are TRBV15 and TRBJ2-4; 11 positions match TRBD2. V trimming: 0 bases; J trimming: 5 bases; junction bases outside the gene matches: 0. Germline CDR1 reads LNHNV; CDR2 reads YYDKDF (reference sequence). This CDR3 contains 15 residues. The DNA for the CDR3 is TGTGCCACCAGCAGAGAACTAGCGGGAGAAAACATTCAGTACTTC. It is translated as CATSRELAGENIQYF.

This clonotype has a handful of counts. The chain recombines TRBV6-1 with TRBJ2-1, with no clear D. This CDR3 has 12 residues. CDR1 and CDR2 (germline): MNHNS, SASEGT. The V end lost 6 bases, the J end lost 5 bases, and 8 bases lay between the germline ends. CDR3 sequence reads: CASSRADNEQFF. The CDR3 coding sequence is TGTGCCAGCAGCCGGGCCGACAATGAGCAGTTCTTC.

The chain couples TRBV6-1 to TRBJ2-7; 10 bases are a match to TRBD2. V was pared by 6 bases and J by 5 bases, with 7 bases of the junction left unmatched. The germline CDR1 and CDR2 sequences are MNHNS and SASEGT. The CDR3 extends over 14 amino acids. CDR3 loop: CASRTLAGADEQYF. CDR3 DNA sequence: TGTGCCAGCAGGACCCTAGCGGGAGCAGACGAGCAGTACTTC.

The rearrangement uses TRBV28 and TRBJ2-7; D unresolved. The CDR3 loop spans 13 amino acids. Germline V gives CDR1 MDHEN, CDR2 SYDVKM. The ends were cut back, 4 bases at V and 5 bases at J, with 12 bases in the middle. Here the CDR3 DNA reads TGTGCCAGCAGTTCCGCGGCCTCGGACGAGCAGTACTTC. This codes for CASSSAASDEQYF. The full variable domain, completed using reference TRBV28 and TRBJ2-7, is DVKVTQSSRYLVKRTGEKVFLECVQDMDHENMFWYRQDPGLGLRLIYFSYDVKMKEKGDIPEGYSVSREKKERFSLILESASTNQTSMYLCASSSAASDEQYFGPGTRLTVT.

In its sample, this clonotype was seen a few times. This sequence may be a read error, since a much larger clone differs from it by one base. The V gene is TRBV20-1, the J gene TRBJ2-7, with 12 bases fitting TRBD2. V dropped 6 bases and J dropped 4; count of bases not matched to a gene: 10. Germline V gene lookup returns CDR1 DFQATT and CDR2 SNEGSKA (reference sequence). This CDR3 is built from 15 residues. The CDR3 spells CSAKVASGRAYEQYF. The CDR3 DNA reads as TGCAGTGCCAAGGTTGCTAGCGGGAGGGCGTACGAGCAGTACTTC.

This clonotype appeared many times. The rearrangement uses TRBV3-1 and TRBJ1-4; 10 nucleotides agree with TRBD1. Germline V gene lookup returns CDR1 LGHDT and CDR2 YNNKEL (reference sequence). This CDR3 spans 16 amino acids. V was clipped by 4 bases and J by 8 bases; unmatched bases: 10. CDR3 bases: TGTGCCAGCAGCCCCCGGGACAGGGGTTCACACGAAAAACTGTTTTTT. Protein product: CASSPRDRGSHEKLFF.

The sample holds a few counts of this clonotype. The rearrangement uses TRBV19 and TRBJ2-3; 9 nucleotides line up with TRBD1. CDR1 LNHDA and CDR2 SQIVND come from the germline V gene (reference sequence). The CDR3 runs 14 residues. The V segment lost 10 bases and the J segment 4 bases; nucleotides outside the gene matches: 9. The CDR3 region has the DNA TGTGCCACCGCTCCGGGACAGGGCCCAGATACGCAGTATTTT. Translation: CATAPGQGPDTQYF.

This clonotype has more than one count but fewer than ten. The J gene is TRBJ1-6, the V gene TRBV6-2 or TRBV6-3, with TRBD1 matching over 8 bases. The ends lost 4 bases at V and 4 bases at J; junction bases unmatched: 6. This CDR3 has 16 residues. Germline-derived CDR1 and CDR2 are MNHEY and SVGEGT. CDR3: CASSSSGGRYNSPLHF. The CDR3 coding sequence is TGTGCCAGCAGTTCATCAGGGGGCCGGTATAATTCACCCCTCCACTTT.

At least ten counts were recorded for this clonotype. The CDR3, as DNA: TGTGCCAGCAGGAATACAGGGGTACACACTGAAGCTTTCTTT. Its protein is CASRNTGVHTEAFF. The rearrangement joins TRBV7-9 to TRBJ1-1; TRBD1 matches 7 bases. The J segment lost 3 bases and the V segment lost 6 bases, leaving 7 bases of the junction unmatched. In germline, CDR1 is SEHNR, CDR2 FQNEAQ (reference sequence). CDR3 length: 14 residues.

The rearrangement joins TRBV18 to TRBJ1-2; D ambiguous. This CDR3 region has 17 residues. From germline, CDR1 is KGHSH and CDR2 LQKENI. V was trimmed by 3 bases and J by 1 base, leaving 18 bases between them. CDR3 nucleotides: TGTGCCAGCTCACCCCTAACTTCAGGAGAAAGTAACTATGGCTACACCTTC. Residues: CASSPLTSGESNYGYTF.

This clonotype occurred many times. V usage is TRBV20-1 and J usage is TRBJ2-3, with D tentatively TRBD2 (6 bases). The CDR3 totals 16 residues. Trimming took 0 bases from V and 4 from J, leaving 17 bases between them. The germline V gene encodes CDR1 DFQATT and CDR2 SNEGSKA (reference sequence). Here the CDR3 reads CSARDPSGGWPDTQYF. CDR3 in DNA: TGCAGTGCTAGAGATCCGAGCGGAGGGTGGCCAGATACGCAGTATTTT.

This clonotype was seen repeatedly, ten times or more. This sequence joins TRBV3-1 and TRBJ2-1; 10 bases are shared with TRBD2. The CDR3 runs 17 residues. The germline CDR1 and CDR2 sequences are LGHDT and YNNKEL (reference sequence). V was clipped by 2 bases and J by 0 bases; unmatched bases: 4. This CDR3 is CASSQWASGSSYNEQFF. In DNA form, the CDR3 reads TGTGCCAGCAGCCAATGGGCTAGCGGGAGCTCCTACAATGAGCAGTTCTTC.

This clonotype was recorded at least ten times. The V gene is TRBV30, the J gene TRBJ2-1; a possible D gene is TRBD2 (8 bases). The V gene lost 0 bases and the J gene lost 2 bases, with 26 bases spanning the gap. Germline values: CDR1 GTSNPN, CDR2 SVGIG (reference sequence). CDR3 length: 20 amino acids. As DNA, the CDR3 is TGTGCCTGGAGTGTAAGGGGGCGGCGACGGGAGGGCCTCGCCTACAATGAGCAGTTCTTC. Its translation: CAWSVRGRRREGLAYNEQFF. Full variable domain (outside the CDR3, taken from reference TRBV30 and TRBJ2-1): SQTIHQWPATLVQPVGSPLSLECTVEGTSNPNLYWYRQAAGRGLQLLFYSVGIGQISSEVPQNLSASRPQDRQFILSSKKLLLSDSGFYLCAWSVRGRRREGLAYNEQFFGPGTRLTVL.

This clonotype has a count of ten or more. The V gene is TRBV12-3 or TRBV12-4, the J gene TRBJ2-3; unclear D gene. The CDR3 is 12 amino acids. Trimming shortened V by 5 bases and J by 4 bases, and 7 bases separated the two germline ends. The CDR3 region has the DNA TGTGCCAGCAGTCCGGCCGCAGATACGCAGTATTTT. This codes for CASSPAADTQYF.

This clonotype has at least ten counts. This chain joins TRBV2 and TRBJ2-7; D is uncertain. Germline CDR1 is SNHLY and CDR2 is FYNNEI. The CDR3 covers 11 residues. V was cut by 4 bases and J by 5 bases, with 6 bases left in between. The CDR3, as DNA: TGTGCCAGCAGTGTAACGAACGAGCAGTACTTC. It codes for CASSVTNEQYF. Combining the CDR3 with reference TRBV2 and TRBJ2-7 gives the whole variable domain EPEVTQTPSHQVTQMGQEVILRCVPISNHLYFYWYRQILGQKVEFLVSFYNNEISEKSEIFDDQFSVERPDGSNFTLKIRSTKLEDSAMYFCASSVTNEQYFGPGTRLTVT.

This clonotype was counted between two and nine times. The chain employs TRBV9 and TRBJ2-2; D is unresolved. This CDR3 region has 16 residues. Germline lookup yields CDR1 SGDLS and CDR2 YYNGEE. Trimming shortened V by 0 bases and J by 6 bases, and 15 bases separated the two germline ends. The DNA for the CDR3 is TGTGCCAGCAGCGTAGCGGTGGGCTTAGCCTCCGGGGAGCTGTTTTTT. It specifies CASSVAVGLASGELFF.

This clonotype was detected many times. The J gene is TRBJ1-3, the V gene TRBV5-6, with D possibly TRBD1 on 5 matching bases. The germline V gene has CDR1 SGHDT and CDR2 YYEEEE. The CDR3 has 21 amino acids. V was clipped by 4 bases and J by 0 bases, with 29 bases between them. CDR3 sequence reads: CASSPDPYKGRPISSGNTIYF. CDR3 DNA sequence: TGTGCCAGCAGCCCCGACCCGTACAAGGGACGGCCGATTAGCTCTGGAAACACCATATATTTT. Together with reference TRBV5-6 and TRBJ1-3, the CDR3 gives the full variable domain: DAGVTQSPTHLIKTRGQQVTLRCSPKSGHDTVSWYQQALGQGPQFIFQYYEEEERQRGNFPDRFSGHQFPNYSSELNVNALLLGDSALYLCASSPDPYKGRPISSGNTIYFGEGSWLTVV.

This clonotype came up a few times. DNA of the CDR3: TGTGCCAGCAGCCAAATGGACGGATCTAACTATGGCTACACCTTC. This encodes CASSQMDGSNYGYTF. The V and J genes are TRBV3-2 and TRBJ1-2. TRBV3-2 is a listed pseudogene. This CDR3 comprises 15 residues.

This clonotype showed up many times. V usage is TRBV20-1 and J usage is TRBJ2-1; TRBD2 matches at 13 bases. The CDR3 covers 19 residues. Germline-derived CDR1 and CDR2 are DFQATT and SNEGSKA (reference sequence). V trimming: 5 bases; J trimming: 0 bases; junction bases outside the gene matches: 13. CDR3 nucleotide sequence: TGCAGTGCTCCCCCCCCAGGACTAGCGGGAGACACCTCCTACAATGAGCAGTTCTTC. The encoded protein is CSAPPPGLAGDTSYNEQFF.

In this sample, this clonotype turned up many times. The rearrangement links TRBV10-3 to TRBJ1-1; no reliable D call. Germline CDR1 ENHRY, CDR2 SYGVKD. The CDR3 totals 13 residues. The ends were cut back, 3 bases at V and 1 base at J, with 6 bases in the middle. CDR3 sequence (DNA): TGTGCCATCAGTGACAACACGAACACTGAAGCTTTCTTT. This gives the protein CAISDNTNTEAFF.

This clonotype has a count of ten or more. The chain uses TRBV20-1 and TRBJ1-2; D is uncertain. CDR3 length: 14 amino acids. From germline, CDR1 is DFQATT and CDR2 SNEGSKA (reference sequence). Trimming took 0 bases from V and 8 from J, leaving 16 bases between them. The CDR3 protein is CSARDPISRPGYTF. As DNA, the CDR3 is TGCAGTGCTAGAGACCCCATTTCTAGGCCCGGCTACACCTTC.

Many counts were recorded for this clonotype. This chain links TRBV29-1 with TRBJ2-3; D gene ambiguous. The V end lost 3 bases, the J end lost 4 bases, and 8 bases lay between the germline ends. This CDR3 spans 12 amino acids. Germline V gene lookup returns CDR1 SQVTM and CDR2 ANQGSEA. The DNA for the CDR3 is TGCAGCGTTGATATAGAGGCAGATACGCAGTATTTT. It is translated as CSVDIEADTQYF.

As regards this clonotype: A single base separates this from a much larger clone, so it may be a read error. This rearrangement joins TRBV5-6 to TRBJ2-2, with D unclear. The CDR3 runs to 13 residues. V was shortened by 7 bases and J by 6 bases, with 13 bases between the two germline ends. Germline CDR1 SGHDT, CDR2 YYEEEE. The CDR3 coding sequence is TGTGCCAGCGGCAGGCGGAGTTCCGGGGAGCTGTTTTTT. It encodes CASGRRSSGELFF.

This clonotype showed up just a few times. The V call is TRBV9, the J call TRBJ1-6; no clear D gene. The germline V gene has CDR1 SGDLS and CDR2 YYNGEE. The CDR3 has 14 residues. V was clipped by 3 bases and J by 10 bases, with 14 bases between them. CDR3: CASSEGGFNSPLHF. The CDR3 DNA sequence: TGTGCCAGCAGCGAGGGAGGGTTTAACTCACCCCTCCACTTT.

The sample holds a few counts of this clonotype. J is TRBJ2-3 and V is TRBV30; 7 bases agree with TRBD2. The CDR3 is 15 residues long. Germline V lookup: CDR1 GTSNPN, CDR2 SVGIG (reference sequence). Trimming cost V 4 bases and J 8 bases; bases outside gene matches: 15. CDR3 in DNA: TGTGCCTGGACGTGGGAGGGCCCGGGCACGAGTACGCAGTATTTT. Protein: CAWTWEGPGTSTQYF.

J is TRBJ2-2 and V is TRBV10-3, with a weak D call TRBD2 (5 bases). CDR3 length: 17 amino acids. The germline V gene encodes CDR1 ENHRY and CDR2 SYGVKD. V was pared by 3 bases and J by 3 bases, with 17 bases between. The CDR3 DNA is TGTGCCATCAGTGATTTAGGACGGGATTTCTACACCGGGGAGCTGTTTTTT. Residues: CAISDLGRDFYTGELFF.

This clonotype was observed a handful of times. In DNA, the CDR3 is TGCAGTGGAAGGGCGTTACACACTGAAGCTTTCTTT. This encodes CSGRALHTEAFF. The chain combines TRBV20-1 with TRBJ1-1; D is ambiguous. Germline assignment: CDR1 DFQATT and CDR2 SNEGSKA (reference sequence). V lost 7 bases, J lost 3 bases, and 12 bases lay in between. The CDR3 totals 12 residues.

This clonotype was observed many times. J is TRBJ1-1 and V is TRBV3-1; D is perhaps TRBD1 (6 bases). CDR1 is LGHDT, CDR2 YNNKEL, per germline (reference sequence). This CDR3 has 13 amino acids. Trimming removed 5 bases at V and 5 bases at J, with 12 bases between. CDR3 loop: CASSSVRGTEAFF. As DNA, the CDR3 is TGTGCCAGCAGCTCGGTCAGGGGAACTGAAGCTTTCTTT.

This clonotype has a count of ten or more. The chain has TRBV9 and TRBJ2-3; 7 nucleotides match TRBD1. The J segment lost 0 bases and the V segment lost 0 bases, leaving 1 base of the junction unmatched. Germline V gene data show CDR1 as SGDLS and CDR2 as YYNGEE. The CDR3 extends over 15 amino acids. The CDR3 here is CASSVEGASTDTQYF. For the CDR3, the DNA is TGTGCCAGCAGCGTAGAGGGGGCGAGCACAGATACGCAGTATTTT. The full variable domain, rest sourced from reference TRBV9 and TRBJ2-3, is DSGVTQTPKHLITATGQRVTLRCSPRSGDLSVYWYQQSLDQGLQFLIQYYNGEERAKGNILERFSAQQFPDLHSELNLSSLELGDSALYFCASSVEGASTDTQYFGPGTRLTVL.